A selection of T cell receptor beta chains follows, all from one sample in a study of T cell responses to AZD1222 COVID-19 vaccine. The method was immunoSEQ multiplex PCR; TCRdb's version includes in-frame clones alone and lacks a portion of them. Of roughly 120,000 clones in the sample, roughly 89% were seen once. This specimen consisted of peripheral blood, obtained 28 days after the second AZD1222 dose. These receptors were collected from an adult who received the AZD1222 COVID-19 vaccine. Both conserved end residues are part of each CDR3. D genes are given only for firm matches. Clone size is not always given. Where it is, it says once, few, many or a class for expanded clones.

cdr3_aa: CASSYEDTQYF; cdr3_nt: TGTGCCAGCAGTTACGAAGATACGCAGTATTTT; j_call: TRBJ2-3; clone_size: -; d_call: -; v_call: TRBV6-2/TRBV6-3
cdr3_aa: CASSQDGGSYNEQFF; cdr3_nt: TGCGCCAGCAGCCAAGACGGGGGTTCCTACAATGAGCAGTTCTTC; j_call: TRBJ2-1; clone_size: once; d_call: -; v_call: TRBV4-3
cdr3_aa: CSASQGQLYGYTF; cdr3_nt: TGCAGTGCTAGTCAGGGACAGCTGTATGGCTACACCTTC; j_call: TRBJ1-2; clone_size: -; d_call: TRBD1; v_call: TRBV20-1
cdr3_aa: CSVADRGADTQYF; cdr3_nt: TGCAGCGTTGCCGACAGGGGCGCAGATACGCAGTATTTT; j_call: TRBJ2-3; clone_size: -; d_call: TRBD1; v_call: TRBV29-1
cdr3_aa: CASSLGHQGHGYTF; cdr3_nt: TGCGCCAGCAGCTTGGGCCACCAGGGACATGGCTACACCTTC; j_call: TRBJ1-2; clone_size: -; d_call: -; v_call: TRBV5-1
cdr3_aa: CASSLVRTGYTF; cdr3_nt: TGTGCCAGCAGTTTGGTTAGGACTGGCTACACCTTC; j_call: TRBJ1-2; clone_size: -; d_call: -; v_call: TRBV28
cdr3_aa: CAQGAPELQYF; cdr3_nt: TGTGCCCAGGGGGCTCCGGAGCTTCAGTACTTC; j_call: TRBJ2-4; clone_size: -; d_call: TRBD1; v_call: TRBV30
cdr3_aa: CASSPSPGQGHEQYF; cdr3_nt: TGTGCCAGCAGCCCCTCCCCTGGACAGGGGCACGAGCAGTACTTC; j_call: TRBJ2-7; clone_size: -; d_call: TRBD1; v_call: TRBV5-4
cdr3_aa: CASSEAPGITF; cdr3_nt: TGTGCCAGCAGTGAAGCGCCGGGGATCACCTTC; j_call: TRBJ1-2; clone_size: -; d_call: -; v_call: TRBV2
cdr3_aa: CASSYGTGYNEQFF; cdr3_nt: TGTGCCAGCAGCTACGGGACAGGATACAATGAGCAGTTCTTC; j_call: TRBJ2-1; clone_size: -; d_call: TRBD1; v_call: TRBV7-9
cdr3_aa: CASSNMETGVPTEAFF; cdr3_nt: TGTGCCAGTAGTAATATGGAGACAGGGGTTCCTACTGAAGCTTTCTTT; j_call: TRBJ1-1; clone_size: -; d_call: TRBD1; v_call: TRBV19
cdr3_aa: CASSQESYRDTEAFF; cdr3_nt: TGTGCCAGCAGCCAAGAAAGTTACAGAGACACTGAAGCTTTCTTT; j_call: TRBJ1-1; clone_size: -; d_call: -; v_call: TRBV4-2
cdr3_aa: CATSDNLTGWEKLFF; cdr3_nt: TGTGCCACCAGTGACAACTTGACAGGCTGGGAAAAACTGTTTTTT; j_call: TRBJ1-4; clone_size: -; d_call: -; v_call: TRBV24-1
cdr3_aa: CASSQTGVEAFF; cdr3_nt: TGTGCCAGCAGCCAGACAGGGGTTGAAGCTTTCTTT; j_call: TRBJ1-1; clone_size: -; d_call: TRBD1; v_call: TRBV3-1/TRBV3-2
cdr3_aa: CASSQDFGLAYEQYF; cdr3_nt: TGCGCCAGCAGCCAAGATTTTGGCCTCGCCTACGAGCAGTACTTC; j_call: TRBJ2-7; clone_size: -; d_call: -; v_call: TRBV4-3
cdr3_aa: CASSPRGLAGGEETQYF; cdr3_nt: TGTGCCAGCAGCCCCCGAGGCCTAGCGGGGGGGGAAGAGACCCAGTACTTC; j_call: TRBJ2-5; clone_size: -; d_call: TRBD2; v_call: TRBV5-4
cdr3_aa: CASSMRGYQETQYF; cdr3_nt: TGTGCCAGTAGTATGCGGGGTTACCAAGAGACCCAGTACTTC; j_call: TRBJ2-5; clone_size: -; d_call: -; v_call: TRBV19
cdr3_aa: CASSNRGSNEKLFF; cdr3_nt: TGTGCCAGTAGTAACCGGGGTAGTAATGAAAAACTGTTTTTT; j_call: TRBJ1-4; clone_size: few; d_call: -; v_call: TRBV19
cdr3_aa: CASSLILAGGSTGELFF; cdr3_nt: TGCGCCAGCAGCTTGATACTAGCGGGGGGCAGCACCGGGGAGCTGTTTTTT; j_call: TRBJ2-2; clone_size: -; d_call: TRBD2; v_call: TRBV5-1
cdr3_aa: CASSLGVSSGNTIYF; cdr3_nt: TGTGCCAGCAGCTTGGGGGTGAGCTCTGGAAACACCATATATTTT; j_call: TRBJ1-3; clone_size: -; d_call: -; v_call: TRBV7-4
cdr3_aa: CASSESEYAASPLHF; cdr3_nt: TGCGCCAGCAGCGAGTCGGAGTACGCCGCTTCACCCCTCCACTTT; j_call: TRBJ1-6; clone_size: -; d_call: -; v_call: TRBV5-1
cdr3_aa: CASSFGTGEGQPQHF; cdr3_nt: TGTGCCAGCAGCTTCGGGACAGGGGAAGGTCAGCCCCAGCATTTT; j_call: TRBJ1-5; clone_size: -; d_call: TRBD1; v_call: TRBV5-8